A single count supports the clone carrying this T cell receptor (beta chain). The antigen remains unidentified. This entry belongs to a study of cytomegalovirus exposure and HLA in healthy donors. Study-wide background: Across around 400 genotyped donors, about 80% landed in the Caucasian-associated ancestry cluster. Findings and limits, study-wide: The availability of immune exposure information extended only to CMV serostatus. Most TCR sequences were uncommon, yet certain public TCRs appeared in many donors.

It was with 60 Vbeta and 13 Jbeta primers that the PCR ran. Method: immunoSEQ multiplex PCR; TCRdb's copy keeps in-frame clones and lacks some. The sample has approximately 140,000 clones; roughly 66% are singletons. The source material was PBMCs. The origin of this receptor is a woman in her sixties or seventies in good health and CMV-seronegative.

CDR3 sequence: CASSVAEGEQYF. CDR3 coding DNA: TGTGCCAGTAGTGTCGCGGAAGGCGAGCAGTACTTC. The chain uses TRBV19 and TRBJ2-7; no firm D call. The CDR3 extends over 12 amino acids. Trimming took 5 bases from V and 6 from J, leaving 11 bases between them. Germline V gives CDR1 LNHDA, CDR2 SQIVND (reference sequence).